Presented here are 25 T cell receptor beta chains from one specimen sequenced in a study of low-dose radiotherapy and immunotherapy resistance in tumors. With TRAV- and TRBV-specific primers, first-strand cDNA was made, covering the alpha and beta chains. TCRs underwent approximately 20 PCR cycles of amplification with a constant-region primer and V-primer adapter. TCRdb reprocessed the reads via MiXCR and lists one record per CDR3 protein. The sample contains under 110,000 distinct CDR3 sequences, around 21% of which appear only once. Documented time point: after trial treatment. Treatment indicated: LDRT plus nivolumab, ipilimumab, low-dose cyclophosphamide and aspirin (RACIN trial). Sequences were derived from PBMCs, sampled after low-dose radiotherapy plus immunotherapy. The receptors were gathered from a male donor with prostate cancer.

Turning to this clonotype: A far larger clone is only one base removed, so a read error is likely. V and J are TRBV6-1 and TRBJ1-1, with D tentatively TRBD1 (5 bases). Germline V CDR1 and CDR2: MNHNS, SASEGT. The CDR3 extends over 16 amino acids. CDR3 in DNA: TGTGCCAGCAGTTATAGTTTTGGGGCGGCAAACACTGAAGCTTCCTTT. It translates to CASSYSFGAANTEASF.

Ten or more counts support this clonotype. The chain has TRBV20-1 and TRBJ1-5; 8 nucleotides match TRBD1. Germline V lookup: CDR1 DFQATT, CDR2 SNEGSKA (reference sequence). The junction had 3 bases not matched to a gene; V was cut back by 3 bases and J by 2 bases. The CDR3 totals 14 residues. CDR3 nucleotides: TGCAGTGCTAGCCCGACAGGGGGCAATCAGCCCCAGCATTTT. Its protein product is CSASPTGGNQPQHF.

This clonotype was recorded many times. The CDR3: CASSLVDRPYFGYTF. CDR3 in DNA: TGCGCCAGCAGCTTGGTCGACAGACCGTATTTTGGCTACACCTTC. This rearrangement joins TRBV5-1 to TRBJ1-2; D might be TRBD1 (5 bases). This CDR3 spans 15 amino acids. Trimming removed 0 bases from V and 7 bases from J, with 16 bases in between. Germline CDR1 SGHRS, CDR2 YFSETQ.

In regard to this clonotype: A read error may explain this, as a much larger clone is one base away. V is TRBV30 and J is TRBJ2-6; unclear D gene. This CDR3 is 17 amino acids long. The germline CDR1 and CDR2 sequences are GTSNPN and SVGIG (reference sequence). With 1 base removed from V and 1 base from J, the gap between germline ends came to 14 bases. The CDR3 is CAWSERFLRSGANVLTF. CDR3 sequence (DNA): TGTGCCTGGAGTGAACGTTTCCTCAGATCTGGGGCCAACGTCCTGACTTTC.

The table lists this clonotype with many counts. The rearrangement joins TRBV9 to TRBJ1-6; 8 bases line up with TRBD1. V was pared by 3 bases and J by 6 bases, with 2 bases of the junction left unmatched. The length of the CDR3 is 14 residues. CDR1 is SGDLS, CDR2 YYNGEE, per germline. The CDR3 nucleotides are TGTGCCAGCAGCGCACAGGGGGGTAATTCACCCCTCCACTTT. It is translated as CASSAQGGNSPLHF. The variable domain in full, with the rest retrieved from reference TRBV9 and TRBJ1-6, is DSGVTQTPKHLITATGQRVTLRCSPRSGDLSVYWYQQSLDQGLQFLIQYYNGEERAKGNILERFSAQQFPDLHSELNLSSLELGDSALYFCASSAQGGNSPLHFGNGTRLTVT.

DNA for the CDR3: TGTGCCAGCAGTCCGGGCCGTAGAAATCACTATGGCTACACCTTC. It encodes CASSPGRRNHYGYTF. V gene TRBV7-9 combines with J gene TRBJ1-2; D gene uncertain. This CDR3 region has 15 residues. With 6 bases removed from V and 3 bases from J, the gap between germline ends came to 17 bases. Germline CDR1 is SEHNR and CDR2 is FQNEAQ (reference sequence).

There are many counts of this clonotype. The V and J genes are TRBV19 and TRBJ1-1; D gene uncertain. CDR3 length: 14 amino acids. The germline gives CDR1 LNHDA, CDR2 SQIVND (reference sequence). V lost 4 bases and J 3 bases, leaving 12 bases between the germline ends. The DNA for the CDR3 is TGTGCCAGTAGTACCCAGTTCGGGGACACTGAAGCTTTCTTT. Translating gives CASSTQFGDTEAFF.

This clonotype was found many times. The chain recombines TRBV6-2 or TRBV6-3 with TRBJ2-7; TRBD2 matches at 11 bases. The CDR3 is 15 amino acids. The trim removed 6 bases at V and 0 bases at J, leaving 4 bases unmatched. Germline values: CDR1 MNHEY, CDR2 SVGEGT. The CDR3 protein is CASRQLAGGSYEQYF. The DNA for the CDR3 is TGTGCCAGCAGGCAGCTAGCGGGGGGCTCCTACGAGCAGTACTTC.

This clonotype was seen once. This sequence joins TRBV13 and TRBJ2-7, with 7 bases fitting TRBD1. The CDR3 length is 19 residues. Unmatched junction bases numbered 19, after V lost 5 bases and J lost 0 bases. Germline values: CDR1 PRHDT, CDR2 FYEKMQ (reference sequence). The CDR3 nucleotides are TGTGCCAGCAGCAGCCCGGGACAGCTACTCGCCGCCTCCTCCTACGAGCAGTACTTC. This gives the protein CASSSPGQLLAASSYEQYF.

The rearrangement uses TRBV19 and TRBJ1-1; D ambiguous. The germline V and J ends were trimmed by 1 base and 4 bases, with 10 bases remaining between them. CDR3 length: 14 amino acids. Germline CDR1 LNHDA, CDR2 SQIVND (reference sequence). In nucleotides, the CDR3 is TGTGCCAGTAGTATAGGAAGCTACGGCACTGAAGCTTTCTTT. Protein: CASSIGSYGTEAFF.

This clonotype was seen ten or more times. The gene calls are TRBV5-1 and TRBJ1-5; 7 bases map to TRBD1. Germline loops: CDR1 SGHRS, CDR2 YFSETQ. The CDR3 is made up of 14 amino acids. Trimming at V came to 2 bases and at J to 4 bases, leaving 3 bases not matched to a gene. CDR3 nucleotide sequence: TGCGCCAGCAGCTTATCAGGGGGTAATCAGCCCCAGCATTTT. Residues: CASSLSGGNQPQHF.

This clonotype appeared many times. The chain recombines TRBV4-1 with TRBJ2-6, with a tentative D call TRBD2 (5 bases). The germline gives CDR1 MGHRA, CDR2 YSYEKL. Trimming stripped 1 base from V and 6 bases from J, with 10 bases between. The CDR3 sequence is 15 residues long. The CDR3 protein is CASSQGEEEANVLTF. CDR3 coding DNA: TGCGCCAGCAGCCAAGGAGAGGAGGAGGCCAACGTCCTGACTTTC.

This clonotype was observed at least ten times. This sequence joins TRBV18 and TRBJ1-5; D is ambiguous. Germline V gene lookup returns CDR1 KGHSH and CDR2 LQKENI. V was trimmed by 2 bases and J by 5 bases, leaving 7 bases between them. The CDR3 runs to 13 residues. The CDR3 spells CASSPDVHQPQHF. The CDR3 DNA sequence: TGTGCCAGCTCACCAGATGTTCATCAGCCCCAGCATTTT. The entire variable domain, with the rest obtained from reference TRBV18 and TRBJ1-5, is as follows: NAGVMQNPRHLVRRRGQEARLRCSPMKGHSHVYWYRQLPEEGLKFMVYLQKENIIDESGMPKERFSAEFPKEGPSILRIQQVVRGDSAAYFCASSPDVHQPQHFGDGTRLSIL.

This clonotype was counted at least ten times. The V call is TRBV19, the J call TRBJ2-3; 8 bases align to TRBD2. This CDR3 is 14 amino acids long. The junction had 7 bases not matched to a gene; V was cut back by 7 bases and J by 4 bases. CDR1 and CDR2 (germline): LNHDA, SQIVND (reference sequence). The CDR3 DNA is TGTGCCAGTACGCCCGGGGGGGGCGCAGATACGCAGTATTTT. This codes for CASTPGGGADTQYF.

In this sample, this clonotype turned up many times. In nucleotides, the CDR3 is TGTGCCATCAGTGACCCCAGGGTGGGTACTGAAGCTTTCTTT. As protein: CAISDPRVGTEAFF. The chain employs TRBV10-3 and TRBJ1-1, with D perhaps TRBD1 (5 bases). Germline V gene sequence: CDR1 ENHRY, CDR2 SYGVKD. CDR3 size: 14 residues. The V end lost 3 bases, the J end lost 5 bases, and 13 bases lay between the germline ends.

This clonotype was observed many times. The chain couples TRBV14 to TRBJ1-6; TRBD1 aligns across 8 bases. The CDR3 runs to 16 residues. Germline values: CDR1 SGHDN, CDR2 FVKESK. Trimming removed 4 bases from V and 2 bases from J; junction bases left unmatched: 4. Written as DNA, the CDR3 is TGTGCCAGCAGCCGCGACAGGGGCGCCTATAATTCACCCCTCCACTTT. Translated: CASSRDRGAYNSPLHF.

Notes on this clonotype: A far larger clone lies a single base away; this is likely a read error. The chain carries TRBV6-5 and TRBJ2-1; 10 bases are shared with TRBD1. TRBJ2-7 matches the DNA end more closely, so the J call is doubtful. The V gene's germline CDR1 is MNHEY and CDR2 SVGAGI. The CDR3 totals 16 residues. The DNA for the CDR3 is TGTGCCAGCAGTTACTCGTGGGACAGGGGTATGAACGAGCAGTACTTC. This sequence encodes CASSYSWDRGMNEQYF.

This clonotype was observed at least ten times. The CDR3 loop reads CSAKGGPGHPASGSYEQYF. In DNA, the CDR3 is TGCAGTGCTAAAGGAGGCCCGGGACATCCAGCCTCGGGATCCTACGAGCAGTACTTC. This sequence joins TRBV20-1 and TRBJ2-7, with TRBD1 as a possible D gene (6 bases). There are 19 residues in the CDR3. CDR1 is DFQATT and CDR2 is SNEGSKA in the germline V gene (reference sequence). V lost 4 bases to trimming and J lost 1 base, with 29 bases between them.

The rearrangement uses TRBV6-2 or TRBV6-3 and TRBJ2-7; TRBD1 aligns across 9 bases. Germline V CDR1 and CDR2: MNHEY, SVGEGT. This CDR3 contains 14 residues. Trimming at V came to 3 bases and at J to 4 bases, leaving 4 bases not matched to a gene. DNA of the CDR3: TGTGCCAGCAGTTATGGGGGGACAGGGTACGAGCAGTACTTC. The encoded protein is CASSYGGTGYEQYF.

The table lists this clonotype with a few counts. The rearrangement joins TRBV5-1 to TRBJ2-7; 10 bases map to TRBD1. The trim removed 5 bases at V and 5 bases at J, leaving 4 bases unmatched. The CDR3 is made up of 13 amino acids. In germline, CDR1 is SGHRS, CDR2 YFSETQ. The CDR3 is CASRRGQGDEQYF. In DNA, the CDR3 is TGCGCCAGCAGAAGAGGACAGGGGGACGAGCAGTACTTC.

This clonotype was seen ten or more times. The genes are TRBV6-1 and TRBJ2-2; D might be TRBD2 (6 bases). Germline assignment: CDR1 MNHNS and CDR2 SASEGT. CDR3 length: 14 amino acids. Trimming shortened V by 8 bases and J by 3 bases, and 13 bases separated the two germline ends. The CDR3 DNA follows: TGTGCCAGCCCTGACTGGGGGGACACCGGGGAGCTGTTTTTT. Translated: CASPDWGDTGELFF.

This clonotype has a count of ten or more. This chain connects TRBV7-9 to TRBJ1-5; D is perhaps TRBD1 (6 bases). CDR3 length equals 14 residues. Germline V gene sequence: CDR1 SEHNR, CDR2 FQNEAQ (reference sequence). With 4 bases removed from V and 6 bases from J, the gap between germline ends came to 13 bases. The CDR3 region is CASSSKGGPQPQHF. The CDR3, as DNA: TGTGCCAGCAGCTCGAAGGGGGGGCCTCAGCCCCAGCATTTT.

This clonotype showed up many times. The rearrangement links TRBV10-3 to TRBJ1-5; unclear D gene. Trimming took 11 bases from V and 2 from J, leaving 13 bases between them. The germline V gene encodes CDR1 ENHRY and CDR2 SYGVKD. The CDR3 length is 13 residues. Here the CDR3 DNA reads TGTGCCTCCCAGGACGGGGGCAATCAGCCCCAGCATTTT. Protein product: CASQDGGNQPQHF.

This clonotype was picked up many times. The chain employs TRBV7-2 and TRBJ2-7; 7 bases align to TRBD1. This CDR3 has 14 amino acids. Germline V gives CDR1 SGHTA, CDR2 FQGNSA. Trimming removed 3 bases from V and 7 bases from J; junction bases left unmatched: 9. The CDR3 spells CASSLGQYYGEQYF. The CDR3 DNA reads TGTGCCAGCAGCTTGGGACAGTACTATGGGGAGCAGTACTTC. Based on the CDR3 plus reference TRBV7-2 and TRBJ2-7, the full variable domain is GAGVSQSPSNKVTEKGKDVELRCDPISGHTALYWYRQSLGQGLEFLIYFQGNSAPDKSGLPSDRFSAERTGGSVSTLTIQRTQQEDSAVYLCASSLGQYYGEQYFGPGTRLTVT.

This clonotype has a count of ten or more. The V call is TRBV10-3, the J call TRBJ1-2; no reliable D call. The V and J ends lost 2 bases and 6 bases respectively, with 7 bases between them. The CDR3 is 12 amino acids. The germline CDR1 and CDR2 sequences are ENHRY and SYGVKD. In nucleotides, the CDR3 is TGTGCCATCAGTGAGGGAGGGAATGGCTACACCTTC. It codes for CAISEGGNGYTF.